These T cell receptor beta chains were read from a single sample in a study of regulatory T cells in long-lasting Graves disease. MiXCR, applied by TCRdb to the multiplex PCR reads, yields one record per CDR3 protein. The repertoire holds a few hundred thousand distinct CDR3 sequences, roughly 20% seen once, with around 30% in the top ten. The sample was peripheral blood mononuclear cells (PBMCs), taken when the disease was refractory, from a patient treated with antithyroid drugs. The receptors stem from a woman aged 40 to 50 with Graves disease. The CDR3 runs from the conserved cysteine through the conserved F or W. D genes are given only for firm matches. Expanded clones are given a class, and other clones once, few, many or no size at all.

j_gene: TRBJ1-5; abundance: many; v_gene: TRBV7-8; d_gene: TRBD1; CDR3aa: CASSLVRDRYQPQHF; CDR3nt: TGTGCCAGCAGCTTAGTCAGGGACAGATATCAGCCCCAGCATTTT
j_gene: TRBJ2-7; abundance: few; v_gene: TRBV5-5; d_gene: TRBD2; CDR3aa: CASSQGTSGRRYEQYF; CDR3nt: TGTGCCAGCAGCCAGGGGACTAGCGGGAGGAGGTACGAGCAGTACTTC
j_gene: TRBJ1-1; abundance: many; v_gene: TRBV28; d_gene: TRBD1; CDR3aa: CASRQTGTGMNTEAFF; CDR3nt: TGTGCCAGCAGACAGACCGGGACAGGGATGAACACTGAAGCTTTCTTT
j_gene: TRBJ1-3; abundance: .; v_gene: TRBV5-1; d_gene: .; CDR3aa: CASSLEQGYGNTIYF; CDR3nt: TGCGCCAGCAGCTTGGAACAGGGCTACGGAAACACCATATATTTT
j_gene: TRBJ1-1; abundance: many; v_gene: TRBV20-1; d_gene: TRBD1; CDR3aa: CSARSLSLDRINTEAFF; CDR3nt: TGCAGTGCTAGATCTCTTTCCTTGGACAGGATTAACACTGAAGCTTTCTTT
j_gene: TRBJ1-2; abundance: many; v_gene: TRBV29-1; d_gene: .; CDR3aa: CSVGIGRSYGYTF; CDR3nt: TGCAGCGTCGGTATCGGACGGAGCTATGGCTACACCTTC
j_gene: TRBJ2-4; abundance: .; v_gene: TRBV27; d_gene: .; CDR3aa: CASSFSGYKNIQYF; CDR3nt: TGTGCCAGCAGTTTCAGCGGGTATAAAAACATTCAGTACTTC
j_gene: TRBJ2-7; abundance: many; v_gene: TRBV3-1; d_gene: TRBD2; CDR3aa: CASSQGTSGYEQYF; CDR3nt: TGTGCCAGCAGCCAAGGGACTAGCGGCTACGAGCAGTACTTC
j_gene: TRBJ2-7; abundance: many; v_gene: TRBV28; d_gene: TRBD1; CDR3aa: CASSSPGQGASEQYF; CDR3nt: TGTGCCAGCAGTTCCCCGGGACAGGGGGCTTCCGAGCAGTACTTC
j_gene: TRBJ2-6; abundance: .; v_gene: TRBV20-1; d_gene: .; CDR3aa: CSARDERTGTRTGANVLTF; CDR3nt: TGCAGTGCTAGAGACGAACGGACAGGGACTAGGACTGGGGCCAACGTCCTGACTTTC
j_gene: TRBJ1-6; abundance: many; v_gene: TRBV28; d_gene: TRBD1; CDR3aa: CASSRQGVHSPLHF; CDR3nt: TGTGCCAGCAGTAGACAGGGTGTACATTCACCCCTCCACTTT
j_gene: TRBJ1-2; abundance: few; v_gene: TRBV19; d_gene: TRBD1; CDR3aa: CASRGQGGSYDYTF; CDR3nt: TGTGCCAGTAGGGGACAGGGCGGGAGCTATGACTACACCTTC
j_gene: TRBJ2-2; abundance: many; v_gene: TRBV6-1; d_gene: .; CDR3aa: CASSPQGGAGELFF; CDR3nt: TGTGCCAGCAGTCCCCAAGGGGGGGCCGGGGAGCTGTTTTTT
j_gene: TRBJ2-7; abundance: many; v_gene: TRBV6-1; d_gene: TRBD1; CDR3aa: CATIVGQGPSYEQYF; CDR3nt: TGTGCCACGATCGTCGGACAGGGGCCTTCCTACGAGCAGTACTTC
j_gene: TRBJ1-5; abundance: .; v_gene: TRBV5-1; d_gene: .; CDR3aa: CASSLEPGMRQPQHF; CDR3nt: TGCGCCAGCAGCTTGGAACCAGGGATGCGTCAGCCCCAGCATTTT
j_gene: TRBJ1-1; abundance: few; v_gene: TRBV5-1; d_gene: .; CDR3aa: CASSLVLGQPTEAFF; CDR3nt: TGCGCCAGCAGCTTGGTTCTTGGACAGCCCACTGAAGCTTTCTTT
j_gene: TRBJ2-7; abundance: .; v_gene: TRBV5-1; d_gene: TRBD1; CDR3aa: CASSFFWGQGANGYEQYF; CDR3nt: TGCGCCAGCAGCTTTTTTTGGGGACAGGGGGCGAACGGCTACGAGCAGTACTTC